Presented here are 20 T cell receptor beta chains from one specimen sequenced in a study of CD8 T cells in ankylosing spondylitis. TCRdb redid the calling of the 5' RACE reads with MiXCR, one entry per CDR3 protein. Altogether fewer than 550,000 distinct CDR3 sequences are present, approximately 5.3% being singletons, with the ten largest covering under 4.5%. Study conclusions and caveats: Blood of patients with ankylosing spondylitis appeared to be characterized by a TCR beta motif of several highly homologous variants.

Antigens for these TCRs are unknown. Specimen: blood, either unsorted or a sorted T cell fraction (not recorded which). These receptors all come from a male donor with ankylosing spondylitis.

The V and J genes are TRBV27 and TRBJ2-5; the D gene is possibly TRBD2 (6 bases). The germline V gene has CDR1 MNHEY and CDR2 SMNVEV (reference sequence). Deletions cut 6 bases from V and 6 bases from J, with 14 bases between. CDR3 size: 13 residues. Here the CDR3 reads CASRELAVQTQYF. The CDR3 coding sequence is TGTGCCAGCAGAGAACTAGCTGTTCAGACCCAGTACTTC.

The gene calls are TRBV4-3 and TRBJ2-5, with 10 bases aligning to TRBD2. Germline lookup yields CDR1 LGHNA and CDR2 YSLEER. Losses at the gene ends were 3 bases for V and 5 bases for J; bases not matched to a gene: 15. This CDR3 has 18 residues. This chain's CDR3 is CASSQGPWASGRGETQYF. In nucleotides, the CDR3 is TGCGCCAGCAGCCAGGGACCTTGGGCTAGCGGGAGAGGGGAGACCCAGTACTTC.

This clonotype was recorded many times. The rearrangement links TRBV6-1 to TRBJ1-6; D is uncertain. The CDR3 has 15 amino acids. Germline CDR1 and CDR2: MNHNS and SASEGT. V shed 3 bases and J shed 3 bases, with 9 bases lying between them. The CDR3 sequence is CASSEWGGYNSPLHF. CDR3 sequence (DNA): TGTGCCAGCAGTGAGTGGGGTGGCTATAATTCACCCCTCCACTTT.

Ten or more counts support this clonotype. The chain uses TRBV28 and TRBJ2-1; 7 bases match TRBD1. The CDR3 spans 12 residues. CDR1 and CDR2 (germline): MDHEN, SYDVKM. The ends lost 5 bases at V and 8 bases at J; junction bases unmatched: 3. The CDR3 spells CASSRQGDEQFF. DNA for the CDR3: TGTGCCAGCAGTCGACAGGGAGATGAGCAGTTCTTC.

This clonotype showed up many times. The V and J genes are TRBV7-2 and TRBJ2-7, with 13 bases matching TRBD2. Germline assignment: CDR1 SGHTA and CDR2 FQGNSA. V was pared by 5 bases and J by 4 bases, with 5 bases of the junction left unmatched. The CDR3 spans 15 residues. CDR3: CASSPPTSGRYEQYF. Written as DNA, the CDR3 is TGTGCCAGCAGCCCCCCGACTAGCGGGAGGTACGAGCAGTACTTC.

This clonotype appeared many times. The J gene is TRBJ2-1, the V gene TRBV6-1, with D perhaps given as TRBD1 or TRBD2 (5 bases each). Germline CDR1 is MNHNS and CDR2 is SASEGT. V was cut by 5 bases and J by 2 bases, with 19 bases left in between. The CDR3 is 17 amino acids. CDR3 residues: CASSRAGTTSTYNEQFF. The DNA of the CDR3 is TGTGCCAGCAGTCGTGCCGGGACCACATCCACCTACAATGAGCAGTTCTTC.

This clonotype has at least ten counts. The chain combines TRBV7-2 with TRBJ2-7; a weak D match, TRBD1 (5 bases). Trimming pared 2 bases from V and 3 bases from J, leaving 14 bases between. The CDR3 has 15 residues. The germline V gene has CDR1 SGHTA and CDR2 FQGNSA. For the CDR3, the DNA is TGTGCCAGCAGCTTAACGTTAGGCCAGGGCTACGAGCAGTACTTC. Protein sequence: CASSLTLGQGYEQYF. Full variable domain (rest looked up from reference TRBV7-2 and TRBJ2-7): GAGVSQSPSNKVTEKGKDVELRCDPISGHTALYWYRQSLGQGLEFLIYFQGNSAPDKSGLPSDRFSAERTGGSVSTLTIQRTQQEDSAVYLCASSLTLGQGYEQYFGPGTRLTVT.

CDR3: CASSSSGRGESPLHF. For the CDR3, the DNA is TGTGCCAGCAGCTCGTCGGGGAGAGGGGAATCACCCCTCCACTTT. The rearrangement uses TRBV7-6 and TRBJ1-6, with D possibly TRBD1 on 5 matching bases. This CDR3 is 15 amino acids long. Deletions cut 4 bases from V and 10 bases from J, with 17 bases between. Germline V gene lookup returns CDR1 SGHVS and CDR2 FNYEAQ.

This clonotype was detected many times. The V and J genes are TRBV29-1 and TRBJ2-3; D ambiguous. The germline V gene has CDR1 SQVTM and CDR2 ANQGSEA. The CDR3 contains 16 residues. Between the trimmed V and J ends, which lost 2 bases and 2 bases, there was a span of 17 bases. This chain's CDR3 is CSVEKGPVILTDTQYF. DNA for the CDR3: TGCAGCGTTGAAAAAGGTCCAGTCATCCTCACAGATACGCAGTATTTT.

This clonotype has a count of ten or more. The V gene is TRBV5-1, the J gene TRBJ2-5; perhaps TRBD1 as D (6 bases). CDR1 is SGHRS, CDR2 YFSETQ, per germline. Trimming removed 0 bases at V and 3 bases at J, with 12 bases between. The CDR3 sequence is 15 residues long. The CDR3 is CASSLAGTLEETQYF. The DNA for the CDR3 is TGCGCCAGCAGCTTGGCCGGGACACTGGAAGAGACCCAGTACTTC.

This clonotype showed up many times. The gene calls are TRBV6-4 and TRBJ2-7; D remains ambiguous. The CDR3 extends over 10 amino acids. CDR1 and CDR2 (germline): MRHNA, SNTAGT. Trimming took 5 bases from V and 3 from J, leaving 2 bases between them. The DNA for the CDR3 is TGTGCCAGCAGTTACTACGAGCAGTACTTC. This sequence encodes CASSYYEQYF.

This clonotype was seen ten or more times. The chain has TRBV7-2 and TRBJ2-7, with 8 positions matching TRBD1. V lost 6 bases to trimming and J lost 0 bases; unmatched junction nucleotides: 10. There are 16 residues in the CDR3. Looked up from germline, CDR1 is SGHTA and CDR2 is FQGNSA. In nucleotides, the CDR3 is TGTGCCAGCAGTTTCAGCGGACAGGGCCTCTCCTACGAGCAGTACTTC. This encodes CASSFSGQGLSYEQYF.

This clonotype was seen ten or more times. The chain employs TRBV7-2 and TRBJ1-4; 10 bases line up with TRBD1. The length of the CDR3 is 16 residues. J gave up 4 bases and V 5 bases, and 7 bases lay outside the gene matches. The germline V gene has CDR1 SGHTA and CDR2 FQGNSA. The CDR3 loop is CASSPGQGVFNEKLFF. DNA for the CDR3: TGTGCCAGCAGCCCAGGACAGGGGGTCTTTAATGAAAAACTGTTTTTT.

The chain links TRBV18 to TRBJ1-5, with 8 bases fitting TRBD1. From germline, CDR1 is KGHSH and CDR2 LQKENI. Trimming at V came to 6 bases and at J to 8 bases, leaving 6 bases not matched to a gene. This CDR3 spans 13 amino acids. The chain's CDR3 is CASSQGQAEPQHF. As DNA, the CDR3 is TGTGCCAGCTCCCAGGGACAGGCGGAGCCCCAGCATTTT. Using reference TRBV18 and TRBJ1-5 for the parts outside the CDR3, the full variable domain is NAGVMQNPRHLVRRRGQEARLRCSPMKGHSHVYWYRQLPEEGLKFMVYLQKENIIDESGMPKERFSAEFPKEGPSILRIQQVVRGDSAAYFCASSQGQAEPQHFGDGTRLSIL.

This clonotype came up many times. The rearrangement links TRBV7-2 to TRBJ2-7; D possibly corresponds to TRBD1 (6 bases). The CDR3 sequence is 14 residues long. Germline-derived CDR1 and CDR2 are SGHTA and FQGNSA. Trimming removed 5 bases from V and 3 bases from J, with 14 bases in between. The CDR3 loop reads CASSQNRVGYEQYF. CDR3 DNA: TGTGCCAGCAGCCAAAACAGGGTTGGCTACGAGCAGTACTTC. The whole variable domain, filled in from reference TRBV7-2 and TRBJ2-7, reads GAGVSQSPSNKVTEKGKDVELRCDPISGHTALYWYRQSLGQGLEFLIYFQGNSAPDKSGLPSDRFSAERTGGSVSTLTIQRTQQEDSAVYLCASSQNRVGYEQYFGPGTRLTVT.

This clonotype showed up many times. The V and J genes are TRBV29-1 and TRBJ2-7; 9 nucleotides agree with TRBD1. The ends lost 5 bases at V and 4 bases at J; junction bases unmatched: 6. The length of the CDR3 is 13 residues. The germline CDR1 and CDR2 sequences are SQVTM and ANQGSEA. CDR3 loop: CSVWDRERYEQYF. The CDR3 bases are TGCAGCGTTTGGGACAGGGAACGTTACGAGCAGTACTTC.

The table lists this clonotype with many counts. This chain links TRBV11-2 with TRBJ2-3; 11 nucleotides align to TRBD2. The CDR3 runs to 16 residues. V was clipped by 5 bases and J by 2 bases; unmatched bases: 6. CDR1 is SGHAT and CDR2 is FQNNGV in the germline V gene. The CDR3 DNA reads TGTGCCAGCAGCCGCGGGACTAGCGGTTTCACAGATACGCAGTATTTT. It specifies CASSRGTSGFTDTQYF.

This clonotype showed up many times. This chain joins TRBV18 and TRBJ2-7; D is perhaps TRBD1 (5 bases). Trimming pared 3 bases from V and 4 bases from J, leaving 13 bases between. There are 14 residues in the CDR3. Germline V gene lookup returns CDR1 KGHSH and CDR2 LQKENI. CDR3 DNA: TGTGCCAGCTCACCGGGGCCAGGAGAATACGAGCAGTACTTC. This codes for CASSPGPGEYEQYF.

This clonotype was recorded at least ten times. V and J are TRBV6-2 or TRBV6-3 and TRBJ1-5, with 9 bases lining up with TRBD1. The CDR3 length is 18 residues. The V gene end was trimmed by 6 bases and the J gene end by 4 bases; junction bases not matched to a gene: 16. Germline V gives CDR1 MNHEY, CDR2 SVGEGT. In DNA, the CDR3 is TGTGCCAGCAGCTACGGGACAGGGATACCATTAGCAAATCAGCCCCAGCATTTT. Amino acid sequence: CASSYGTGIPLANQPQHF.

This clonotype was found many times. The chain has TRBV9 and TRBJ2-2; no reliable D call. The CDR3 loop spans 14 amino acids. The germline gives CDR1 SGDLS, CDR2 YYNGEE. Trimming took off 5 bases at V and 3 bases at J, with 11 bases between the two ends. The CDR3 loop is CASRSGSHTGELFF. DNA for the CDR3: TGTGCCAGCAGGTCTGGCAGTCACACCGGGGAGCTGTTTTTT.